The present T cell receptor beta chain was sequenced within a study of CD8 T cells in ankylosing spondylitis. Study-level points and caveats: Made up of several highly homologous variants, a TCR beta motif appeared characteristic of ankylosing spondylitis blood. Some motif variants were previously reported in reactive arthritis synovial fluid and blood. Matched ankylosing spondylitis synovial fluid reportedly showed significant enrichment of disease-linked clones.

This CDR3 region has 12 residues. With 7 bases removed from V and 4 bases from J, the gap between germline ends came to 10 bases. Germline CDR1 SGHRS, CDR2 YFSETQ. Libraries of TCR beta came from quantitative 5'-RACE with molecular barcodes. Via MiXCR, TCRdb re-called the 5' RACE reads, giving one row per CDR3 protein. The table has 150,000 to 200,000 distinct CDR3 sequences, 15% to 20% seen once. On this clonotype itself: The antigen is undetermined.

This rearrangement joins TRBV5-1 to TRBJ2-3; possible D gene TRBD2, 6 bases. What was sequenced was blood, either unsorted or a sorted T cell fraction (not recorded which). The clonotype comes from a male donor aged 5-30 years with ankylosing spondylitis or in good health (not recorded which). CDR3 in DNA: TGCGCCAGCGGGACTCAACCAGATACGCAGTATTTT. Protein: CASGTQPDTQYF.